This T cell receptor (beta chain) was identified during a study of CD8+ T cells in alopecia areata. Study overall: Among treated patients, oral tofacitinib was administered at 5 to 10 mg twice daily.

Those with alopecia areata gave lesional scalp punch biopsies and peripheral blood. As the sequencing template, cDNA was produced by extracting RNA and reverse transcribing it. TCRdb's table, derived via immunoSEQ multiplex PCR, lists solely in-frame clones and lacks some. This sample has roughly 15,000 clones, with more than 50% found just once. On this clone: No antigen is known for it.

The CDR3 spans 14 residues. Per germline, CDR1 LNHDA and CDR2 SQIVND (reference sequence). Trimming left V 4 bases short and J 1 base short, with 9 bases between. Study outcomes and limitations: In scalp samples, resident alphabeta T cells of normal skin are also sequenced.

The chain links TRBV19 to TRBJ2-3; D might be TRBD1 or TRBD2, each matching 5 bases. This clonotype was sampled from a human donor with alopecia areata. What was sequenced was skin. CDR3 in amino acids: CASSTRGGTDTQYF. CDR3 in DNA: TGTGCCAGTAGTACTAGAGGGGGCACAGATACGCAGTATTTT. The full variable domain, completed using reference TRBV19 and TRBJ2-3, is DGGITQSPKYLFRKEGQNVTLSCEQNLNHDAMYWYRQDPGQGLRLIYYSQIVNDFQKGDIAEGYSVSREKKESFPLTVTSAQKNPTAFYLCASSTRGGTDTQYFGPGTRLTVL.